These T cell receptor beta chains were read from a single sample in a study of beta chain features in type 1 diabetes. TCRdb's copy holds only in-frame clones and misses some; the assay was immunoSEQ multiplex PCR. The sample carries about 370,000 clones, roughly 15% recorded once. Sequencing used naive CD4+ T cells from blood. The receptors shown here come from a woman aged 18-29 years in good health. CDR3s include the opening cysteine and the closing phenylalanine or tryptophan. The D gene is left open where the match is weak. For some rows the clone size is stated as once, few or many, or as a class when expanded; others skip it.

D	V	size	length	J	CDR3	DNA
.	TRBV9	few	17	TRBJ1-3	CASSVRGTSIAGNTIYF	TGTGCCAGCAGCGTGAGAGGGACTTCAATAGCTGGAAACACCATATATTTT
TRBD2	TRBV4-3	.	16	TRBJ2-7	CASSQDFLAGTYEQYF	TGCGCCAGCAGCCAAGATTTCCTAGCGGGTACCTACGAGCAGTACTTC
TRBD1	TRBV2	few	14	TRBJ2-4	CAVRQGLGKNIQYF	TGTGCCGTCCGACAGGGGCTGGGCAAAAACATTCAGTACTTC
.	TRBV6-6	.	12	TRBJ2-7	CASSYAGYEQYF	TGTGCCAGCAGTTACGCCGGCTACGAGCAGTACTTC
TRBD2	TRBV6-1	few	14	TRBJ2-5	CASRGLAGAETQYF	TGTGCCAGCAGGGGACTAGCGGGAGCTGAGACCCAGTACTTC
TRBD2	TRBV7-9	.	16	TRBJ2-3	CASSLLAGSSTDTQYF	TGTGCCAGCAGCCTTCTAGCGGGATCTAGCACAGATACGCAGTATTTT
.	TRBV7-2	.	13	TRBJ1-3	CASTLHSGNTIYF	TGTGCCAGCACCCTCCACTCCGGAAACACCATATATTTT
TRBD2	TRBV6-5	.	15	TRBJ2-1	CASSSGTSALSEQFF	TGTGCCAGCAGTTCCGGGACTAGCGCCTTAAGTGAGCAGTTCTTC
TRBD2	TRBV7-8	.	15	TRBJ2-7	CASSSTSHYSYEQYF	TGTGCCAGCAGCTCGACTAGCCACTACTCCTACGAGCAGTACTTC
TRBD2	TRBV7-8	.	14	TRBJ2-7	CASSLGLAIYEQYF	TGTGCCAGCAGCTTAGGACTAGCCATTTACGAGCAGTACTTC
.	TRBV7-9	few	14	TRBJ2-7	CASSFEGTTTPQYF	TGTGCCAGCAGCTTTGAGGGCACGACTACGCCGCAGTACTTC
TRBD2	TRBV5-4	.	15	TRBJ2-5	CASSWGLALQETQYF	TGTGCCAGCAGCTGGGGACTAGCTCTACAAGAGACCCAGTACTTC
.	TRBV28	.	14	TRBJ2-7	CASSPPTGLYEQYF	TGTGCCAGCAGTCCTCCGACAGGCTTATACGAGCAGTACTTC
.	TRBV29-1	few	14	TRBJ2-2	CSVFTGTTSGELFF	TGCAGCGTTTTTACCGGGACAACTTCCGGGGAGCTGTTTTTT
TRBD1	TRBV7-2	few	13	TRBJ2-7	CASSWTGGYEQYF	TGTGCCAGCAGCTGGACAGGAGGCTACGAGCAGTACTTC
.	TRBV7-2	few	14	TRBJ1-1	CASSLWGRNTEAFF	TGTGCCAGCAGCTTGTGGGGGCGTAACACTGAAGCTTTCTTT
TRBD1	TRBV19	.	18	TRBJ2-2	CASSIPSPGQGAHGELFF	TGTGCCAGTAGTATCCCGAGCCCGGGACAGGGGGCTCACGGGGAGCTGTTTTTT
.	TRBV30	few	13	TRBJ1-5	CAWSAADNQPQHF	TGTGCCTGGAGTGCCGCAGATAATCAGCCCCAGCATTTT
.	TRBV29-1	.	11	TRBJ2-7	CSVGGRYEQYF	TGCAGCGTGGGGGGGCGCTACGAGCAGTACTTC
.	TRBV7-9	.	17	TRBJ2-7	CASSLRGTVPYSYEQYF	TGTGCCAGCAGCTTAAGGGGAACGGTACCCTACTCCTACGAGCAGTACTTC
TRBD2	TRBV4-1	.	15	TRBJ2-3	CASSRLLAPPDTQYF	TGCGCCAGCAGCCGCCTACTAGCGCCCCCAGATACGCAGTATTTT
.	TRBV9	few	13	TRBJ2-1	CASSVQSYNEQFF	TGTGCCAGCAGCGTACAGTCCTACAATGAGCAGTTCTTC
.	TRBV6-5	.	14	TRBJ1-1	CASSRQALNTEAFF	TGTGCCAGCAGTCGACAGGCCCTGAACACTGAAGCTTTCTTT
TRBD1	TRBV15	.	16	TRBJ1-2	CATSRGLRGPGVGYTF	TGTGCCACCAGCAGAGGGTTGAGGGGGCCTGGGGTTGGCTACACCTTC
.	TRBV7-3	few	15	TRBJ2-6	CASSRRDSGANVLTF	TGTGCCAGCTCCCGTCGAGACTCTGGGGCCAACGTCCTGACTTTC
.	TRBV5-6	.	13	TRBJ1-1	CASSFYMNTEAFF	TGTGCCAGCAGCTTCTATATGAACACTGAAGCTTTCTTT
.	TRBV2	few	13	TRBJ1-5	CASRRGADQPQHF	TGTGCCAGCCGTAGGGGCGCGGATCAGCCCCAGCATTTT
.	TRBV14	few	15	TRBJ2-1	CASSERVNSYNEQFF	TGTGCCAGCAGTGAGCGGGTGAACTCCTACAATGAGCAGTTCTTC
.	TRBV7-2	.	12	TRBJ1-2	CASSLARLPSAF	TGTGCCAGCAGCTTAGCGCGCCTGCCCTCCGCCTTC
.	TRBV7-9	few	13	TRBJ2-3	CASSSSFADTQYF	TGTGCCAGCAGCTCAAGCTTTGCGGATACGCAGTATTTT
.	TRBV19	few	11	TRBJ2-1	CASSLIHEQFF	TGTGCCAGTAGCCTAATACATGAGCAGTTCTTC
.	TRBV5-1	few	14	TRBJ2-6	CASSSSSGANVLTF	TGCGCCAGCAGCTCGAGCTCTGGGGCCAACGTCCTGACTTTC
TRBD2	TRBV10-3	.	15	TRBJ2-7	CAISESTGGSYEQYF	TGTGCCATCAGTGAGTCAACGGGGGGATCCTACGAGCAGTACTTC
TRBD2	TRBV7-8	.	15	TRBJ2-1	CASSLEGLAGNEQFF	TGTGCCAGCAGCTTAGAAGGACTAGCGGGGAATGAGCAGTTCTTC
.	TRBV25-1	few	13	TRBJ2-3	CASSGSGRDTQYF	TGTGCCAGCAGCGGGAGTGGACGAGATACGCAGTATTTT
TRBD2	TRBV7-2	.	16	TRBJ2-1	CASSLGSSGVYNEQFF	TGTGCCAGCAGCTTAGGGTCTAGCGGGGTCTACAATGAGCAGTTCTTC
.	TRBV25-1	.	14	TRBJ2-7	CASSEGSGSYEQYF	TGTGCCAGCAGTGAGGGTAGCGGATCCTACGAGCAGTACTTC
TRBD2	TRBV11-2	.	15	TRBJ2-1	CASSLRLAAHNEQFF	TGTGCCAGCAGCTTACGACTAGCAGCGCACAATGAGCAGTTCTTC
TRBD2	TRBV4-2	.	16	TRBJ2-1	CASSQEVTSGINEQFF	TGTGCCAGCAGCCAAGAAGTGACTAGCGGGATCAATGAGCAGTTCTTC
.	TRBV5-4	.	15	TRBJ2-2	CASGVAGETTGELFF	TGTGCCAGCGGCGTGGCAGGGGAAACCACCGGGGAGCTGTTTTTT
TRBD2	TRBV11-2	few	15	TRBJ2-1	CASSREGTSGFEQFF	TGTGCCAGCAGCCGAGAGGGGACTAGCGGGTTTGAGCAGTTCTTC
TRBD1	TRBV29-1	few	13	TRBJ2-7	CSVEGQGTKYQYF	TGCAGCGTTGAAGGACAGGGGACGAAGTATCAGTACTTC
.	TRBV29-1	.	13	TRBJ2-5	CSVEQGRGETQYF	TGCAGCGTTGAGCAGGGAAGGGGAGAGACCCAGTACTTC
.	TRBV11-2	.	15	TRBJ1-2	CASSLPWTDSYGYTF	TGTGCCAGCAGCTTACCTTGGACAGATTCCTATGGCTACACCTTC
.	TRBV15	few	13	TRBJ1-1	CATSRQEDTEAFF	TGTGCCACCAGCCGACAGGAGGACACTGAAGCTTTCTTT
.	TRBV5-6	few	15	TRBJ2-1	CASSLGLGSYNEQFF	TGTGCCAGCAGCCTGGGACTTGGCTCCTACAATGAGCAGTTCTTC
TRBD2	TRBV28	once	16	TRBJ2-7	CASSPPGLAGKSEQYF	TGTGCCAGCAGCCCACCGGGGCTAGCGGGAAAAAGCGAGCAGTACTTC
.	TRBV6-6	.	12	TRBJ2-4	CASSYQGYIQYF	TGTGCCAGCAGTTACCAGGGATACATTCAGTACTTC
.	TRBV11-1	.	16	TRBJ2-1	CASSLEFGSSYNEQFF	TGTGCCAGCAGCTTAGAGTTTGGGAGCTCCTACAATGAGCAGTTCTTC
.	TRBV5-1	few	15	TRBJ2-2	CASSPTTGNTGELFF	TGCGCCAGCAGCCCCACGACAGGGAACACCGGGGAGCTGTTTTTT
.	TRBV4-1	.	15	TRBJ1-5	CASSQVLSGNQPQHF	TGCGCCAGCAGCCAAGTTCTATCTGGCAATCAGCCCCAGCATTTT
.	TRBV9	few	16	TRBJ1-5	CASSVGDTSSNQPQHF	TGTGCCAGCAGCGTGGGGGACACCTCTAGCAATCAGCCCCAGCATTTT
TRBD2	TRBV7-2	.	16	TRBJ2-7	CASSSRTSGRRYEQYF	TGTGCCAGCAGCTCCCGGACTAGCGGGAGGCGGTACGAGCAGTACTTC
.	TRBV30	few	15	TRBJ1-2	CAWSVQPGVGYGYTF	TGTGCCTGGAGTGTACAGCCAGGGGTGGGCTATGGCTACACCTTC
TRBD2	TRBV2	few	18	TRBJ2-3	CASSGRGRLAVIADTQYF	TGTGCCAGCAGTGGCCGTGGTAGACTAGCTGTTATCGCAGATACGCAGTATTTT
.	TRBV9	few	16	TRBJ2-1	CASSVAGAKGYNEQFF	TGTGCCAGCAGCGTTGCAGGGGCGAAAGGCTACAATGAGCAGTTCTTC
TRBD1	TRBV29-1	few	14	TRBJ2-5	CSVPRDRDRETQYF	TGCAGCGTTCCTCGGGACAGGGACCGAGAGACCCAGTACTTC
TRBD2	TRBV6-6	.	14	TRBJ2-7	CASSYLRTSNEQYF	TGTGCCAGCAGTTACTTGAGGACTAGCAACGAGCAGTACTTC
.	TRBV30	.	11	TRBJ1-2	CAWSVRRSYTF	TGTGCCTGGAGTGTAAGGAGGAGCTACACCTTC